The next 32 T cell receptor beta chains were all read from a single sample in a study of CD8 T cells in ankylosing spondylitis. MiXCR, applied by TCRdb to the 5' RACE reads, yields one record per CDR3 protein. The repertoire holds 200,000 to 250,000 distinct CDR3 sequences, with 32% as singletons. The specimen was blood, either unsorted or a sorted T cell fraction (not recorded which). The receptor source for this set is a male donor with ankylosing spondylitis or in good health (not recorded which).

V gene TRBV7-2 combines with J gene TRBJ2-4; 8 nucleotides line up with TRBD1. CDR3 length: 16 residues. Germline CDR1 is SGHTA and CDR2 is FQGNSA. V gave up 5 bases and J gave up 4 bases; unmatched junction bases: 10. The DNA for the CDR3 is TGTGCCAGCAGCCCAACCCCGGACAGGGCTAAAAACATTCAGTACTTC. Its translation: CASSPTPDRAKNIQYF.

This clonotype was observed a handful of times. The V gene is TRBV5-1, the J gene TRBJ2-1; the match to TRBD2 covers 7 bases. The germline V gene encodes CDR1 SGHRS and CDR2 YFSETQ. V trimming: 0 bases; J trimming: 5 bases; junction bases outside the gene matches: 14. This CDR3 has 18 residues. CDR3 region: CASSLGLAPVLVHNEQFF. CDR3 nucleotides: TGCGCCAGCAGCTTGGGACTAGCTCCCGTATTAGTACACAATGAGCAGTTCTTC.

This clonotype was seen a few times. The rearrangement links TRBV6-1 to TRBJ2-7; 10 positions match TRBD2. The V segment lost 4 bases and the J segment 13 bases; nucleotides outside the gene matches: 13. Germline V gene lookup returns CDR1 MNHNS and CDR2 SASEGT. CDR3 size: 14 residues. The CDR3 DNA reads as TGTGCCAGCAGTGCCCTGGATCTAGCGGGGGCCTTTTACTTC. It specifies CASSALDLAGAFYF.

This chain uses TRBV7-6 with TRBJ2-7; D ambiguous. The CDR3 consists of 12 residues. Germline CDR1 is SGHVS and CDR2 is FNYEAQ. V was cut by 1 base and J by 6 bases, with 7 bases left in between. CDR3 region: CASSLDGPEQYF. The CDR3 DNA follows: TGTGCCAGCAGCTTAGACGGGCCCGAGCAGTACTTC.

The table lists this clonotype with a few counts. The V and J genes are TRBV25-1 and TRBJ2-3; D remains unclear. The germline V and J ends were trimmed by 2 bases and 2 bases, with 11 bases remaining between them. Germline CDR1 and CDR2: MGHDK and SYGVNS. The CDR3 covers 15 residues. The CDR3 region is CASSEVRAVTDTQYF. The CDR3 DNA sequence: TGTGCCAGCAGTGAAGTCCGGGCAGTCACAGATACGCAGTATTTT.

This CDR3 reads CASSLRRTSEAFF. Here the CDR3 DNA reads TGTGCCAGCAGTTTACGACGGACGTCCGAAGCTTTCTTT. The chain carries TRBV28 and TRBJ1-1; D is undetermined. Germline V gene lookup returns CDR1 MDHEN and CDR2 SYDVKM. The CDR3 totals 13 residues. Deletions cut 2 bases from V and 8 bases from J, with 12 bases between.

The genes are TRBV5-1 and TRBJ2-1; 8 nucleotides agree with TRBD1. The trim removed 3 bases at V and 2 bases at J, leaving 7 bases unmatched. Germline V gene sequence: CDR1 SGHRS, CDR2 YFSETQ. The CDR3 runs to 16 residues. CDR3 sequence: CASSWAGTGTYNEQFF. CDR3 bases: TGCGCCAGCAGCTGGGCCGGGACAGGTACCTACAATGAGCAGTTCTTC.

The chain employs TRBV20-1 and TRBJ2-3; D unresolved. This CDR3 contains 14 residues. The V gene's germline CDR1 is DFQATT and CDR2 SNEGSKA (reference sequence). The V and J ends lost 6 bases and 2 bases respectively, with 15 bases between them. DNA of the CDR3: TGCAGTGCCCAGGCGGTGGAGAACACAGATACGCAGTATTTT. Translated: CSAQAVENTDTQYF.

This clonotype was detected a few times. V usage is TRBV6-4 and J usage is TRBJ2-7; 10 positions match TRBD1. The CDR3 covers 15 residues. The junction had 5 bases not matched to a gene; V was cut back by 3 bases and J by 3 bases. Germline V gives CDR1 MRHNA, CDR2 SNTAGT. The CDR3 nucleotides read TGTGCCAGCAGTGAACCGGGACAGGGGAGCTACGAGCAGTACTTC. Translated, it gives CASSEPGQGSYEQYF.

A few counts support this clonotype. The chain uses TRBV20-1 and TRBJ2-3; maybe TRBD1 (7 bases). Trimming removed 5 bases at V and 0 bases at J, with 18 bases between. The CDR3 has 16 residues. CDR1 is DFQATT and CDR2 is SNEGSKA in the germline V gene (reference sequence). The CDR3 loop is CSAVRDSHFSTDTQYF. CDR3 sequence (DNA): TGCAGTGCTGTGCGGGACAGCCACTTTAGCACAGATACGCAGTATTTT.

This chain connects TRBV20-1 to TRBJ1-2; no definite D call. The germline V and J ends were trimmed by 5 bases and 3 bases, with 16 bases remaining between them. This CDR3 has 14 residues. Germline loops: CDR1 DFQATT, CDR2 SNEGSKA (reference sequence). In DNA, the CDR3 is TGCAGTGCTTCATGGAACGGACCGTACTATGGCTACACCTTC. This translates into CSASWNGPYYGYTF.

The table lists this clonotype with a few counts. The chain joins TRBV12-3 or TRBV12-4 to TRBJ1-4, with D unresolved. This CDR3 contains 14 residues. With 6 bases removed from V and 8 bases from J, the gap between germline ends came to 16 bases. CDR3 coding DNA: TGTGCCAGCAGGCTGGTGGGTGCGGTCGAAAAACTGTTTTTT. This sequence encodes CASRLVGAVEKLFF.

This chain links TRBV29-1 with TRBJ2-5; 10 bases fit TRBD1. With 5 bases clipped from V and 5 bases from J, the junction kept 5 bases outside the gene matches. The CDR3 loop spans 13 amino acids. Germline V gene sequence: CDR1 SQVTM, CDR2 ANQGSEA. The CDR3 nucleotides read TGCAGCGTTCGTGACAGGGGGCGGGAGACCCAGTACTTC. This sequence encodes CSVRDRGRETQYF.

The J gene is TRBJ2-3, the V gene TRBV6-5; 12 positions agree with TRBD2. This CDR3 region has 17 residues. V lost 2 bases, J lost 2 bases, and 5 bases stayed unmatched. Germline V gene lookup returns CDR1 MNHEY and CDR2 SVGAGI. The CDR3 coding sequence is TGTGCCAGCAGTTACGGCGCTAGCGGGGGGGCCACAGATACGCAGTATTTT. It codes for CASSYGASGGATDTQYF.

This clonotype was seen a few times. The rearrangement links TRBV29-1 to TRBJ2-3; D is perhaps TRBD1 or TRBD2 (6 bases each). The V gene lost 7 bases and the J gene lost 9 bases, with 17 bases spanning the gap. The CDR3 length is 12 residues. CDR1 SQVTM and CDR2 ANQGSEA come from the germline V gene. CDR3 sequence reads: CSGSRGVGTQYF. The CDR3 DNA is TGCAGCGGTAGTAGGGGGGTTGGGACGCAGTATTTT.

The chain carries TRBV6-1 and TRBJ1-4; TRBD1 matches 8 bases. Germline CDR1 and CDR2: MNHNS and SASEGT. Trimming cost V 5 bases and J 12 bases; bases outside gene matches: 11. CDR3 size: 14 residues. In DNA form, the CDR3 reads TGTGCCAGCAGTAGAGGACAGGGAATGAGCGAACTGTTTTTT. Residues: CASSRGQGMSELFF.

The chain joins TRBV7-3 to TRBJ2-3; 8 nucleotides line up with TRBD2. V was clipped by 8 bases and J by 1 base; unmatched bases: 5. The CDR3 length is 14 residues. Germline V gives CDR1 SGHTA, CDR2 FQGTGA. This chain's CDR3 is CASGEAGGTDTQYF. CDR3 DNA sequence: TGTGCCAGCGGCGAAGCGGGAGGCACAGATACGCAGTATTTT.

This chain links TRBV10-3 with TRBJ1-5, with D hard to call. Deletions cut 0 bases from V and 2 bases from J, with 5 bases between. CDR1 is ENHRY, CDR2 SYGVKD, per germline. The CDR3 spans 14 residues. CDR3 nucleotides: TGTGCCATCAGTGAGTCAGGCGGCAATCAGCCCCAGCATTTT. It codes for CAISESGGNQPQHF.

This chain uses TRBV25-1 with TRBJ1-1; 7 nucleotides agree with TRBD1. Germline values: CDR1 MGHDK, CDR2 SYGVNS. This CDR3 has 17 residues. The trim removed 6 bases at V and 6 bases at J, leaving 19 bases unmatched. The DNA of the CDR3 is TGTGCCAGCAGATCTTGGGACAGCCAACCCGGATGGGCTGAAGCTTTCTTT. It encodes CASRSWDSQPGWAEAFF.

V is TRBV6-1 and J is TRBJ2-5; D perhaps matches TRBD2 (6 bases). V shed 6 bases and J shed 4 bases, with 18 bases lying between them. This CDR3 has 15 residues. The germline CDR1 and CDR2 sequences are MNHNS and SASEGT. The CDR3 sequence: CASSGGRGEVETQYF. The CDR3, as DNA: TGTGCCAGCAGCGGAGGTAGAGGGGAGGTAGAGACCCAGTACTTC.

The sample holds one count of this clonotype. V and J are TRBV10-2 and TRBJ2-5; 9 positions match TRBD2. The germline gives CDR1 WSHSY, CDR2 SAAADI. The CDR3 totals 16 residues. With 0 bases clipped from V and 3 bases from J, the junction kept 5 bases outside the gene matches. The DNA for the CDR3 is TGCGCCAGCAGTGAGTCGGCGGGGGGGTTTAAAGAGACCCAGTACTTC. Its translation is CASSESAGGFKETQYF.

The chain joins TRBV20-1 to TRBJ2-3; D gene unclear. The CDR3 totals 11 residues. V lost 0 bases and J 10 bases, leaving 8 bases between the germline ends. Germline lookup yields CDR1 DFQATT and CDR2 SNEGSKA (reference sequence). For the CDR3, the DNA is TGCAGTGCTAGAGAAACTAATGCGCAGTATTTT. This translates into CSARETNAQYF.

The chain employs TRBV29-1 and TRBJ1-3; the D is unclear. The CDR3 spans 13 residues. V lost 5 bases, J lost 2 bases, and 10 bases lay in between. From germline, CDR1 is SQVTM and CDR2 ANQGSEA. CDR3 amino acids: CSVTFGAGNTIYF. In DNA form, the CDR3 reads TGCAGCGTTACCTTTGGAGCTGGAAACACCATATATTTT.

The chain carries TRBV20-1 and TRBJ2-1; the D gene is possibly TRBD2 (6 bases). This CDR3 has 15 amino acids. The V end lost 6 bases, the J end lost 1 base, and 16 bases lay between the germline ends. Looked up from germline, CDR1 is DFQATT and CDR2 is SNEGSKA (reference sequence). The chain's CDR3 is CSAAGTASSYNEQFF. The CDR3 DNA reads TGCAGTGCGGCCGGGACTGCCTCTTCCTACAATGAGCAGTTCTTC.

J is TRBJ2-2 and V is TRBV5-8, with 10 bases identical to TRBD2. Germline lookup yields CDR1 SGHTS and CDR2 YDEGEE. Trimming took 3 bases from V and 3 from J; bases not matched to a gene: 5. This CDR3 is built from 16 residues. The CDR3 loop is CASSWGLATYTGELFF. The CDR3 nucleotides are TGTGCCAGCAGCTGGGGACTAGCGACCTACACCGGGGAGCTGTTTTTT.

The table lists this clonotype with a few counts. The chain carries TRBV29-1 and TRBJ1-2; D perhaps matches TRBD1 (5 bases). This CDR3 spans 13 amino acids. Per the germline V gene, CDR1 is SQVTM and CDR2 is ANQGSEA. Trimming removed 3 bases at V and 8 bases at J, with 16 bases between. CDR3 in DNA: TGCAGCGTTGAGGAACCGGGACCGGGAGGCTACACCTTC. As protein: CSVEEPGPGGYTF. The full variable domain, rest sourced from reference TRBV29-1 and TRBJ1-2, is SAVISQKPSRDICQRGTSLTIQCQVDSQVTMMFWYRQQPGQSLTLIATANQGSEATYESGFVIDKFPISRPNLTFSTLTVSNMSPEDSSIYLCSVEEPGPGGYTFGSGTRLTVV.

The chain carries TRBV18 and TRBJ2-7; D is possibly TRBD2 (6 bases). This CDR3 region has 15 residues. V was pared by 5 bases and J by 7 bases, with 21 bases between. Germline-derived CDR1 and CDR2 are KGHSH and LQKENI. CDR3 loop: CASSAGTGLVGEQYF. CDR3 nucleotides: TGTGCCAGCTCAGCAGGGACTGGGCTTGTGGGGGAGCAGTACTTC.

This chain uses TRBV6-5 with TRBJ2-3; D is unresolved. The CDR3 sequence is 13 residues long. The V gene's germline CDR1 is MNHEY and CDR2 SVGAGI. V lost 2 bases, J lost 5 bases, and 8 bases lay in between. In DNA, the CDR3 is TGTGCCAGCAGTTACCGGCTCAGAGATACGCAGTATTTT. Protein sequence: CASSYRLRDTQYF.

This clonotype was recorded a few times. CDR3 in amino acids: CASSGLGGGSNEQFF. In DNA form, the CDR3 reads TGCGCCAGCAGCGGACTAGGCGGGGGGTCCAATGAGCAGTTCTTC. V usage is TRBV5-1 and J usage is TRBJ2-1; TRBD2 matches at 8 bases. CDR1 and CDR2 (germline): SGHRS, YFSETQ. The CDR3 contains 15 residues. V lost 4 bases and J lost 6; bases outside the gene matches: 9.

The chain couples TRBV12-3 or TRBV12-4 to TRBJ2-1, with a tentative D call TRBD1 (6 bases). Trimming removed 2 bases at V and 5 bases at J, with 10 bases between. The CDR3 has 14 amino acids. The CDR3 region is CASSLRRTDNEQFF. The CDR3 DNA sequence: TGTGCCAGCAGTTTAAGGCGGACAGACAATGAGCAGTTCTTC.

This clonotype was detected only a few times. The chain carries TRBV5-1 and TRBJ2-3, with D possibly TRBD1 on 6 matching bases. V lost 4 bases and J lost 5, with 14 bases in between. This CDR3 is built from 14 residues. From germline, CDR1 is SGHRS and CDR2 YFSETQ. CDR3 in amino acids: CASSPGTGIDTQYF. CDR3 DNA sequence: TGCGCCAGCAGCCCGGGTACAGGGATAGATACGCAGTATTTT.

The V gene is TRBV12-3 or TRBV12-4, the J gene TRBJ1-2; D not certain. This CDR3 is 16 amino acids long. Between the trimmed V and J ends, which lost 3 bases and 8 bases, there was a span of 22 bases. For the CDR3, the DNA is TGTGCCAGCAGTTTGTTTCCGGGAGGACCGCTATGGGGCTACACCTTC. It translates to CASSLFPGGPLWGYTF.